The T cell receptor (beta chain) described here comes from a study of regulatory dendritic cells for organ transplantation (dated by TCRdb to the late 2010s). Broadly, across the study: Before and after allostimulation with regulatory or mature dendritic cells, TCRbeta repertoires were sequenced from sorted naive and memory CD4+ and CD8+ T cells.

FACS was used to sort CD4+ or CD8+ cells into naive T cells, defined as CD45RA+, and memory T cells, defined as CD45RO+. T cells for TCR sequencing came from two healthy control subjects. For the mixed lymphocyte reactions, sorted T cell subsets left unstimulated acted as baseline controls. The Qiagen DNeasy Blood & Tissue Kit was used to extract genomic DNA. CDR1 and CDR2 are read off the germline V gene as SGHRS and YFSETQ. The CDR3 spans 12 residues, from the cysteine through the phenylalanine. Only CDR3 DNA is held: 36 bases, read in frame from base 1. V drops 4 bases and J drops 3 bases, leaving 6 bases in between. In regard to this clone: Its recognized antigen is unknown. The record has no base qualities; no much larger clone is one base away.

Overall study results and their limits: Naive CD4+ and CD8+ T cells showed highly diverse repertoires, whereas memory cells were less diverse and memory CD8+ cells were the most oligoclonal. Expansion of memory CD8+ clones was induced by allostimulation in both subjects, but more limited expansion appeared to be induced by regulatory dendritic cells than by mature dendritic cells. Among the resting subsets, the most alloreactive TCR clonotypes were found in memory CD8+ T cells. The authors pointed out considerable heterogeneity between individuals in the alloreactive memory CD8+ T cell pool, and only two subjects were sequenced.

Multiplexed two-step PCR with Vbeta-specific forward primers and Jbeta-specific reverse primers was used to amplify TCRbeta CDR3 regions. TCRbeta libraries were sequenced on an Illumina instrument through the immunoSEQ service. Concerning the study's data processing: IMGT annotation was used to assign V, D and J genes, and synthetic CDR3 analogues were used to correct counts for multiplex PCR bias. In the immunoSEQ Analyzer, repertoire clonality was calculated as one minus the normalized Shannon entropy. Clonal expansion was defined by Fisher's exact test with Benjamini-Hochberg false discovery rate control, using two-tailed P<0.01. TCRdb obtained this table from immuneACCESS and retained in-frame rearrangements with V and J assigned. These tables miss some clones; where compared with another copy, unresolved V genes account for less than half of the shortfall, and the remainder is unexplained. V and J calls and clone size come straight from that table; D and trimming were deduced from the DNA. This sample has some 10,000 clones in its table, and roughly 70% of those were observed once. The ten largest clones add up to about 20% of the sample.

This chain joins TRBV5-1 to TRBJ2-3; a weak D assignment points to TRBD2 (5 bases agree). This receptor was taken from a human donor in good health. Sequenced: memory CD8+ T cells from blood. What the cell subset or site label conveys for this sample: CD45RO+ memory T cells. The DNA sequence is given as TGCGCCAGCAGCAGAGGGACAGATACGCAGTATTTT. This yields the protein CASSRGTDTQYF.